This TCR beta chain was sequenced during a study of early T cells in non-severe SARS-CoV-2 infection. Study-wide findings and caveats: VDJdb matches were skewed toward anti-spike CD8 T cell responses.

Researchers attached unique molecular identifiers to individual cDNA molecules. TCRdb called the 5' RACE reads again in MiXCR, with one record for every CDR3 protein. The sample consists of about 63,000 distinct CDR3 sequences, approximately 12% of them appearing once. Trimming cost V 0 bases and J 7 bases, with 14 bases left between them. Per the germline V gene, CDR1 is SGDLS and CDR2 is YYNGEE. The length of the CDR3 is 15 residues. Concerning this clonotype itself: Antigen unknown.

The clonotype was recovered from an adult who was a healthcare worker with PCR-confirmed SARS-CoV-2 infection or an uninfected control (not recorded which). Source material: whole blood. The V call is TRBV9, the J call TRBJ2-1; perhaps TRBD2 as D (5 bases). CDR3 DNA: TGTGCCAGCAGCGTAGATCGGAGGATGGGGAATGAGCAGTTCTTC. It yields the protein CASSVDRRMGNEQFF.